This T cell receptor (beta chain) was sequenced in a study of T cell responses to AZD1222 COVID-19 vaccine. The protocol was immunoSEQ multiplex PCR, while the TCRdb copy is restricted to in-frame clones and leaves out a portion. Of 200,000 to 250,000 clones in the sample, roughly 94% were seen once. Germline lookup yields CDR1 MDHEN and CDR2 SYDVKM. V lost 6 bases and J lost 6; bases outside the gene matches: 11. The length of the CDR3 is 17 residues. J is TRBJ1-6 and V is TRBV28; 10 nucleotides match TRBD1. The sequenced sample was peripheral blood, obtained 28 days after the second dose of the MenACWY control vaccine. The sequence was obtained from an adult who received the MenACWY meningococcal vaccine as a control. Written as DNA, the CDR3 is TGTGCCAGCAGCCTCGGGGACAGGGGATTTCGTAATTCACCCCTCCACTTT. This sequence encodes CASSLGDRGFRNSPLHF.